This T cell receptor (beta chain) was found in a study of blood T cell repertoires in COVID-19. The overall study: The analysed material was cDNA or gDNA that came from T cells, B-cell-depleted T cells, or PBMCs.

Clones were read by immunoSEQ multiplex PCR, and TCRdb kept only the in-frame ones, dropping some. Among a few hundred thousand clones listed, around 87% were seen once. Trimming left V 7 bases short and J 1 base short, with 19 bases between. This CDR3 is 16 amino acids long. Per germline, CDR1 SQVTM and CDR2 ANQGSEA. Patients from Seattle were sampled longitudinally, starting during active infection. This receptor was obtained from a woman between 35 and 50 years old with COVID-19, enrolled during active disease. The sample comprised peripheral blood. V usage is TRBV29-1 and J usage is TRBJ1-4; D gene uncertain. The CDR3 sequence: CSARLPSGITNEKLFF. CDR3 DNA: TGCAGCGCCCGGTTGCCTTCCGGGATAACTAATGAAAAACTGTTTTTT.